Below, 32 T cell receptor beta chains from the same sample are listed, as sequenced in a study of shared clonotypes between healthy human individuals. Sequencing was performed with immunoSEQ multiplex PCR; in TCRdb, only in-frame clones are kept and a portion is missing. Of about 2.1 million clones in the sample, roughly 93% were seen once. CD45RO-negative, CCR7-selected cells formed the naive CD8 fraction, which excluded terminally differentiated effector memory CD45RA+ cells. Sequences were obtained from naive CD8+ T cells from PBMCs. These receptor sequences come from a man between 18 and 29 years old in good health. Some clones in this sample may be carry-over from other donors' samples.

The chain links TRBV7-2 to TRBJ1-3, with D hard to call. Per germline, CDR1 SGHTA and CDR2 FQGNSA. V was pared by 3 bases and J by 1 base, with 10 bases between. This CDR3 has 15 amino acids. The CDR3 DNA reads TGTGCCAGCAGCTTGTTTGTGGTTTCTGGAAACACCATATATTTT. It translates to CASSLFVVSGNTIYF.

This chain uses TRBV4-2 with TRBJ2-7; D is unclear. The CDR3 length is 17 residues. Germline V gene lookup returns CDR1 LGHNA and CDR2 YNFKEQ. V was clipped by 1 base and J by 0 bases, with 16 bases between them. The CDR3 DNA sequence: TGTGCCAGCAGCCAAGTTGGGGTCGGCAGGAGCTCCTACGAGCAGTACTTC. Translating it yields CASSQVGVGRSSYEQYF.

The chain has TRBV27 and TRBJ2-5; TRBD1 aligns across 8 bases. Germline loops: CDR1 MNHEY, CDR2 SMNVEV (reference sequence). This CDR3 spans 15 amino acids. J lost 5 bases, V lost 3 bases, and 8 bases had no gene match. The CDR3 DNA is TGTGCCAGCAGTTTCAACAGGGGGATCGAGGAGACCCAGTACTTC. Translated: CASSFNRGIEETQYF.

CDR3 nucleotide sequence: TGCGCCAGCAGCCAAGGGCAGCGTATCTCTGGAAACACCATATATTTT. Its protein product is CASSQGQRISGNTIYF. The V and J genes are TRBV4-1 and TRBJ1-3; unclear D gene. Trimming stripped 1 base from V and 0 bases from J, with 10 bases between. In germline, CDR1 is MGHRA, CDR2 YSYEKL. The CDR3 has 16 residues.

This chain joins TRBV30 and TRBJ2-7; possibly TRBD2 for D (5 bases). The CDR3 has 14 amino acids. Per the germline V gene, CDR1 is GTSNPN and CDR2 is SVGIG (reference sequence). V dropped 5 bases and J dropped 7 bases, with 21 bases sitting between them. Here the CDR3 DNA reads TGTGCCTGGGACCCTTTCGGGGTTACCCGGGAGCAGTACTTC. Protein: CAWDPFGVTREQYF.

This rearrangement joins TRBV6-1 to TRBJ2-7, with 7 nucleotides matching TRBD1. Germline CDR1 MNHNS, CDR2 SASEGT. This CDR3 is built from 16 residues. The V and J ends lost 3 bases and 0 bases, in that order; junction bases with no gene match: 8. This chain's CDR3 is CASSEGRGTASYEQYF. The CDR3 nucleotides read TGTGCCAGCAGTGAGGGAAGGGGGACAGCCTCCTACGAGCAGTACTTC.

The chain carries TRBV27 and TRBJ2-1; D may match TRBD1 or TRBD2 (5 bases each). The CDR3 length is 14 residues. The germline CDR1 and CDR2 sequences are MNHEY and SMNVEV (reference sequence). V lost 3 bases to trimming and J lost 7 bases, with 13 bases between them. The CDR3 coding sequence is TGTGCCAGCAGTTTGGTGGGGACGATAAATGAGCAGTTCTTC. Encoded protein: CASSLVGTINEQFF.

The chain links TRBV11-1 to TRBJ2-5; 10 bases are a match to TRBD1. The CDR3 length is 15 residues. CDR1 and CDR2 (germline): SGHAT, FQDESV (reference sequence). Unmatched junction bases numbered 6, after V lost 6 bases and J lost 2 bases. CDR3 sequence reads: CASSPRDRGQETQYF. The CDR3 DNA follows: TGTGCCAGCAGTCCAAGGGACAGGGGACAAGAGACCCAGTACTTC. Variable domain in full (rest from reference TRBV11-1 and TRBJ2-5): EAEVAQSPRYKITEKSQAVAFWCDPISGHATLYWYRQILGQGPELLVQFQDESVVDDSQLPKDRFSAERLKGVDSTLKIQPAELGDSAMYLCASSPRDRGQETQYFGPGTRLLVL.

V and J are TRBV19 and TRBJ1-1, with D possibly matching TRBD1 (5 bases). Germline lookup yields CDR1 LNHDA and CDR2 SQIVND (reference sequence). The CDR3 extends over 15 amino acids. The germline V and J ends were trimmed by 6 bases and 3 bases, with 17 bases remaining between them. The chain's CDR3 is CASSWRGARDTEAFF. The DNA of the CDR3 is TGTGCCAGTAGCTGGAGAGGGGCTCGGGACACTGAAGCTTTCTTT.

The gene calls are TRBV6-1 and TRBJ2-5; 9 positions agree with TRBD1. V gave up 1 base and J gave up 4 bases; unmatched junction bases: 7. Germline CDR1 is MNHNS and CDR2 is SASEGT. The CDR3 contains 16 residues. The CDR3 DNA reads as TGTGCCAGCAGTGAAGGACCTACAGGGGGCGGAGAGACCCAGTACTTC. It encodes CASSEGPTGGGETQYF.

On this clone itself: At the DNA level, this CDR3 is encoded by other sequences in the same sample as well. This chain connects TRBV5-4 to TRBJ2-3, with TRBD2 identical over 7 bases. V was clipped by 0 bases and J by 2 bases; unmatched bases: 3. This CDR3 is built from 15 residues. Germline V lookup: CDR1 SGHNT, CDR2 YYREEE (reference sequence). CDR3 in DNA: TGTGCCAGCAGCTTGGGCCTAGCGGACACAGATACGCAGTATTTT. Its protein product is CASSLGLADTDTQYF.

The chain is built from TRBV13 and TRBJ1-6; a possible D gene is TRBD1 (6 bases). The CDR3 has 14 amino acids. Germline CDR1 reads PRHDT; CDR2 reads FYEKMQ (reference sequence). Deletions cut 6 bases from V and 10 bases from J, with 16 bases between. The CDR3 loop is CASRPGGGESPLHF. The CDR3 nucleotides read TGTGCCAGCAGACCCGGGGGCGGGGAGTCACCCCTCCACTTT.

This clone was seen once. The rearrangement joins TRBV7-3 to TRBJ2-6; TRBD2 matches 8 bases. V dropped 2 bases and J dropped 4; count of bases not matched to a gene: 1. CDR1 is SGHTA, CDR2 FQGTGA, per germline. There are 15 residues in the CDR3. CDR3 coding DNA: TGTGCCAGCAGCTTAGCGGGAGGCGGGGCCAACGTCCTGACTTTC. It encodes CASSLAGGGANVLTF.

This clone was detected only a few times. This chain joins TRBV2 and TRBJ1-2, with 8 positions matching TRBD1. The length of the CDR3 is 16 residues. J lost 6 bases, V lost 5 bases, and 14 bases had no gene match. Germline V gene data show CDR1 as SNHLY and CDR2 as FYNNEI. The CDR3: CASSSTIQGVIDGYTF. CDR3 nucleotides: TGTGCCAGCAGTTCTACCATACAGGGGGTGATTGATGGCTACACCTTC.

The rearrangement uses TRBV7-2 and TRBJ2-1; D gene uncertain. CDR3 length equals 13 residues. Germline V gene sequence: CDR1 SGHTA, CDR2 FQGNSA. V dropped 3 bases and J dropped 4 bases, with 7 bases sitting between them. This CDR3 reads CASSFGRYNEQFF. The CDR3 region has the DNA TGTGCCAGCAGCTTTGGACGGTACAATGAGCAGTTCTTC. The full variable domain, with the rest looked up from reference TRBV7-2 and TRBJ2-1, is GAGVSQSPSNKVTEKGKDVELRCDPISGHTALYWYRQSLGQGLEFLIYFQGNSAPDKSGLPSDRFSAERTGGSVSTLTIQRTQQEDSAVYLCASSFGRYNEQFFGPGTRLTVL.

V gene TRBV11-1 combines with J gene TRBJ2-1; 9 bases map to TRBD2. CDR1 is SGHAT, CDR2 FQDESV, per germline (reference sequence). V dropped 8 bases and J dropped 8; count of bases not matched to a gene: 4. The CDR3 sequence is 12 residues long. DNA of the CDR3: TGTGCCAGCGCGGGAGGGCCCCATGAGCAGTTCTTC. It is translated as CASAGGPHEQFF.

V gene TRBV19 combines with J gene TRBJ2-1; TRBD2 aligns across 7 bases. There are 13 residues in the CDR3. CDR1 and CDR2 from the germline V gene are LNHDA and SQIVND (reference sequence). The trim removed 11 bases at V and 7 bases at J, leaving 11 bases unmatched. The CDR3 sequence is CASRSSGKNEQFF. CDR3 in DNA: TGTGCCTCAAGGTCCAGCGGGAAGAATGAGCAGTTCTTC.

This clone was picked up a small number of times. The chain is built from TRBV4-2 and TRBJ1-1, with D maybe TRBD1 (6 bases). Germline CDR1 and CDR2: LGHNA and YNFKEQ. V gave up 0 bases and J gave up 2 bases, with 10 bases separating them. The CDR3 extends over 15 amino acids. CDR3 amino acids: CASSQDARGNTEAFF. The CDR3 nucleotides read TGTGCCAGCAGCCAAGATGCCAGGGGAAACACTGAAGCTTTCTTT.

This clone was detected a few times. The V call is TRBV10-2, the J call TRBJ2-2, with D unresolved. V was pared by 6 bases and J by 2 bases, with 7 bases between. The V gene's germline CDR1 is WSHSY and CDR2 SAAADI. The CDR3 covers 13 residues. The CDR3 is CASSGINTGELFF. CDR3 bases: TGCGCCAGCAGCGGCATCAACACCGGGGAGCTGTTTTTT.

Comments on this clone: Other DNA sequences within the sample encode an identical CDR3. The rearrangement links TRBV7-9 to TRBJ2-7; 9 bases line up with TRBD1. This CDR3 is built from 14 residues. Germline V gene sequence: CDR1 SEHNR, CDR2 FQNEAQ (reference sequence). Trimming took 5 bases from V and 4 from J; bases not matched to a gene: 6. The CDR3 DNA follows: TGTGCCAGCAGCCCCGGGACAGGGCCTTACGAGCAGTACTTC. Translated: CASSPGTGPYEQYF. The full variable domain, its missing parts supplied by reference TRBV7-9 and TRBJ2-7, is DTGVSQNPRHKITKRGQNVTFRCDPISEHNRLYWYRQTLGQGPEFLTYFQNEAQLEKSRLLSDRFSAERPKGSFSTLEIQRTEQGDSAMYLCASSPGTGPYEQYFGPGTRLTVT.

The count of this clone is one. The rearrangement links TRBV27 to TRBJ1-1; D is unclear. The CDR3 length is 12 residues. V lost 2 bases and J lost 9, with 10 bases in between. Germline V gene sequence: CDR1 MNHEY, CDR2 SMNVEV (reference sequence). This CDR3 is CASSLRGHQAFF. CDR3 bases: TGTGCCAGCAGTTTACGTGGGCATCAAGCTTTCTTT.

The CDR3 DNA sequence: TGCGCCAGCAGCCCCTCCCCCGCGCCCACAGATACGCAGTATTTT. This codes for CASSPSPAPTDTQYF. This chain uses TRBV4-1 with TRBJ2-3; D not resolved. Trimming took off 4 bases at V and 2 bases at J, with 13 bases between the two ends. This CDR3 region has 15 residues. Germline values: CDR1 MGHRA, CDR2 YSYEKL.

CDR3 DNA sequence: TGTGCCAGCAGCTTGAAGTCTGGACCCCTGAGCTCCTACAATGAGCAGTTCTTC. Its translation is CASSLKSGPLSSYNEQFF. The chain links TRBV5-4 to TRBJ2-1, with D uncertain. V lost 1 base, J lost 0 bases, and 17 bases lay in between. CDR3 size: 18 residues. Germline assignment: CDR1 SGHNT and CDR2 YYREEE (reference sequence).

The V call is TRBV6-4, the J call TRBJ2-2, with D hard to call. Trimming took 9 bases from V and 5 from J, leaving 19 bases between them. Germline CDR1 MRHNA, CDR2 SNTAGT. The length of the CDR3 is 15 residues. The CDR3 is CARPRPFCRTGELFF. The CDR3 DNA is TGTGCCAGGCCAAGACCATTTTGTAGGACCGGGGAGCTGTTTTTT.

The rearrangement joins TRBV30 to TRBJ2-2, with 8 bases lining up with TRBD2. V shed 4 bases, J shed 6 bases, and the junction held 4 bases outside the gene matches. This CDR3 has 13 amino acids. Germline lookup yields CDR1 GTSNPN and CDR2 SVGIG (reference sequence). CDR3 coding DNA: TGTGCCTGGACTTACGGGGGGGCCGGGGAGCTGTTTTTT. Its translation is CAWTYGGAGELFF. Combining the CDR3 with reference TRBV30 and TRBJ2-2 gives the whole variable domain SQTIHQWPATLVQPVGSPLSLECTVEGTSNPNLYWYRQAAGRGLQLLFYSVGIGQISSEVPQNLSASRPQDRQFILSSKKLLLSDSGFYLCAWTYGGAGELFFGEGSRLTVL.

The CDR3 bases are TGTGCCAGCAGCTTGGGACTAGGGCCCTACGAGCAGTACTTC. Translated: CASSLGLGPYEQYF. The V call is TRBV7-9, the J call TRBJ2-7; 8 bases agree with TRBD2. V lost 3 bases and J lost 2; bases outside the gene matches: 3. The CDR3 consists of 14 residues. Germline V gene data show CDR1 as SEHNR and CDR2 as FQNEAQ (reference sequence). The whole variable domain, filled in from reference TRBV7-9 and TRBJ2-7, reads DTGVSQNPRHKITKRGQNVTFRCDPISEHNRLYWYRQTLGQGPEFLTYFQNEAQLEKSRLLSDRFSAERPKGSFSTLEIQRTEQGDSAMYLCASSLGLGPYEQYFGPGTRLTVT.

The genes are TRBV18 and TRBJ2-5; no clear D gene. Germline values: CDR1 KGHSH, CDR2 LQKENI. The CDR3 loop spans 16 amino acids. Trimming took 3 bases from V and 5 from J, leaving 19 bases between them. The CDR3 loop reads CASSPTTERPGETQYF. CDR3 nucleotides: TGTGCCAGCTCACCGACCACGGAAAGGCCTGGGGAGACCCAGTACTTC.

This sequence joins TRBV15 and TRBJ2-3; 8 nucleotides line up with TRBD1. The ends lost 4 bases at V and 4 bases at J; junction bases unmatched: 7. CDR1 LNHNV and CDR2 YYDKDF come from the germline V gene (reference sequence). The CDR3 is 15 amino acids. The DNA of the CDR3 is TGTGCCACCAGCACCTCGGACAGGGCGGCAGATACGCAGTATTTT. Protein: CATSTSDRAADTQYF.

The chain carries TRBV15 and TRBJ2-3, with D tentatively TRBD1 (6 bases). With 6 bases removed from V and 2 bases from J, the gap between germline ends came to 15 bases. There are 15 residues in the CDR3. The germline V gene has CDR1 LNHNV and CDR2 YYDKDF (reference sequence). The CDR3 sequence: CATRDARDNTDTQYF. In DNA form, the CDR3 reads TGTGCCACCAGGGACGCTCGGGACAACACAGATACGCAGTATTTT.

Regarding this clone: Other nucleotide sequences in the sample specify the same CDR3. The V gene is TRBV29-1, the J gene TRBJ2-1; the D is unclear. The germline gives CDR1 SQVTM, CDR2 ANQGSEA. Trimming took 4 bases from V and 6 from J, leaving 4 bases between them. The CDR3 loop spans 10 amino acids. This CDR3 reads CSVVSNEQFF. Here the CDR3 DNA reads TGCAGCGTTGTCAGCAATGAGCAGTTCTTC.

J is TRBJ2-7 and V is TRBV15; D may be TRBD1 (6 bases). V lost 0 bases and J lost 3, with 12 bases in between. This CDR3 has 15 amino acids. Germline loops: CDR1 LNHNV, CDR2 YYDKDF (reference sequence). CDR3 amino acids: CATSRDQGRFYEQYF. The DNA for the CDR3 is TGTGCCACCAGCAGAGACCAGGGGCGGTTCTACGAGCAGTACTTC.

The CDR3 spells CASSHNPSGSEEDTQYF. CDR3 nucleotide sequence: TGTGCCAGCAGCCACAACCCTAGCGGGAGCGAAGAAGATACGCAGTATTTT. The V and J genes are TRBV9 and TRBJ2-3, with TRBD2 identical over 10 bases. CDR3 length equals 17 residues. Germline CDR1 reads SGDLS; CDR2 reads YYNGEE. V shed 4 bases, J shed 5 bases, and the junction held 13 bases outside the gene matches.